This T cell receptor (beta chain) was recovered during a study of blood T cell repertoires in COVID-19. Authors' methods: Using reference gene primer amplification, nucleated cell counts were estimated. Clones were sequenced by immunoSEQ multiplex PCR, and TCRdb holds only the in-frame ones, with some missing. The DNA gave D and trimming, while V, J and clone size come from that table. The sample lists 100,000 to 150,000 clones; 65% to 90% were seen once. The junction had 9 bases not matched to a gene; V was cut back by 5 bases and J by 0 bases. The CDR3 has 18 residues. Per germline, CDR1 SGHTA and CDR2 FQGNSA.

This receptor was taken from a woman at least 80 years old with acute or convalescent COVID-19. The chain couples TRBV7-2 to TRBJ2-1; 11 bases are shared with TRBD2. Sequencing used peripheral blood. The CDR3 nucleotides are TGTGCCAGCAGCCCGGCGACTAGCGGGGCGAGCTCCTACAATGAGCAGTTCTTC. This codes for CASSPATSGASSYNEQFF.